The T cell receptor (beta chain) under discussion was sequenced for a study of cytotoxic CD8 clonotypes in ibrutinib-treated CLL. Germline V CDR1 and CDR2: LGHNA, YSLEER. The CDR3 has 19 residues. With 4 bases clipped from V and 0 bases from J, the junction kept 12 bases outside the gene matches. Some clones are missing from TCRdb's copy, which holds only in-frame ones; the method was immunoSEQ multiplex PCR. The repertoire includes 200,000 to 250,000 clones, 70% of them detected once, and over 5.5% sits in the top ten. This sequence was found in a human donor with chronic lymphocytic leukemia. The chain uses TRBV4-3 and TRBJ1-4, with 9 bases aligning to TRBD1. The source material was PBMCs, sampled after 12 months of ibrutinib treatment. The CDR3 reads CASSRSGTGPFATNEKLFF. The DNA of the CDR3 is TGCGCCAGCAGCCGGTCCGGGACAGGGCCCTTTGCAACTAATGAAAAACTGTTTTTT.